This T cell receptor (beta chain) was obtained from a study of TIL therapy for anti-PD-1-resistant metastatic lung cancer. Sequencing used immunoSEQ v3. The repertoire was sequenced with immunoSEQ multiplex PCR; TCRdb's copy has only in-frame clones and lacks some. The sample has roughly 6,000 clones, 60% to 80% seen once. The time point here: pre-treatment sample, taken before nivolumab and TIL therapy. Most excised metastases sampled were pleural nodules or supraclavicular lymph nodes. This CDR3 has 14 amino acids. V lost 7 bases, J lost 3 bases, and 5 bases stayed unmatched. Germline CDR1 is ENHRY and CDR2 is SYGVKD.

The source is a person between 30 and 79 years old with non-small cell lung cancer. The gene calls are TRBV10-3 and TRBJ2-2; 7 bases line up with TRBD2. The starting material was tumor tissue, obtained at baseline. CDR3 sequence: CAIKAGRDTGELFF. The CDR3 DNA reads TGTGCCATCAAAGCGGGAAGGGACACCGGGGAGCTGTTTTTT.